This entry lists 19 T cell receptor beta chains sequenced from one sample in a study of cytomegalovirus exposure and HLA in healthy donors. The PCR contained 60 Vbeta and 13 Jbeta primers. TCRdb keeps only in-frame clones here, not all; method: immunoSEQ multiplex PCR. The sample totals 120,000 or so clones. What was sequenced was PBMCs. The receptors stem from a man younger than 30 in good health and CMV-seronegative.

The CDR3 region has the DNA TGTGCCAGCTCACCACCGACTGCAAATCAGCCCCAGCATTTT. It translates to CASSPPTANQPQHF. The J gene is TRBJ1-5, the V gene TRBV18; D unclear. This CDR3 comprises 14 residues. Per germline, CDR1 KGHSH and CDR2 LQKENI. V was clipped by 0 bases and J by 4 bases, with 7 bases between them.

The chain couples TRBV5-6 to TRBJ1-2, with 8 bases matching TRBD1. This CDR3 has 14 amino acids. CDR1 is SGHDT, CDR2 YYEEEE, per germline. The V and J ends lost 3 bases and 4 bases, in that order; junction bases with no gene match: 5. CDR3 protein: CASSSDRARYGYTF. In DNA form, the CDR3 reads TGTGCCAGCAGCTCGGACAGGGCCCGCTATGGCTACACCTTC.

The chain joins TRBV4-2 to TRBJ1-1; tentative D call: TRBD1 (5 bases). The CDR3 runs to 19 residues. Trimming took 0 bases from V and 4 from J, leaving 24 bases between them. Germline V lookup: CDR1 LGHNA, CDR2 YNFKEQ. As DNA, the CDR3 is TGTGCCAGCAGCCAAGATTGGGATCCCCTGGCAGGGTTGGGCACTGAAGCTTTCTTT. This codes for CASSQDWDPLAGLGTEAFF.

The gene calls are TRBV25-1 and TRBJ2-2, with TRBD2 matching 12 bases. Germline V gene data show CDR1 as MGHDK and CDR2 as SYGVNS. J lost 7 bases, V lost 6 bases, and 6 bases had no gene match. CDR3 length: 15 amino acids. The CDR3 sequence is CASSETSGSFGELFF. The CDR3, as DNA: TGTGCCAGCAGCGAGACTAGCGGGAGCTTCGGGGAGCTGTTTTTT.

The genes are TRBV15 and TRBJ2-3; 13 bases line up with TRBD2. CDR1 is LNHNV and CDR2 is YYDKDF in the germline V gene (reference sequence). This CDR3 has 20 residues. With 1 base clipped from V and 3 bases from J, the junction kept 13 bases outside the gene matches. For the CDR3, the DNA is TGTGCCACCAGCAGAGTGGGAGGACTAGCGGGAGCCCCCGGGACAGATACGCAGTATTTT. This sequence encodes CATSRVGGLAGAPGTDTQYF.

V and J are TRBV9 and TRBJ2-5; weak D call: TRBD2 (6 bases). Germline assignment: CDR1 SGDLS and CDR2 YYNGEE. The CDR3 totals 17 residues. V was clipped by 7 bases and J by 7 bases, with 29 bases between them. The CDR3 sequence: CASGGEGSGTLGGTQYF. The CDR3 region has the DNA TGTGCCAGCGGCGGAGAGGGCTCCGGGACTCTGGGGGGGACCCAGTACTTC.

The chain joins TRBV11-2 to TRBJ1-3, with D perhaps matching TRBD1 (6 bases). Trimming shortened V by 5 bases and J by 0 bases, and 20 bases separated the two germline ends. In germline, CDR1 is SGHAT, CDR2 FQNNGV. The CDR3 is 18 residues long. CDR3 sequence (DNA): TGTGCCAGCAGCAAGACTACCGGGACAATCAGCTCTGGAAACACCATATATTTT. Its translation: CASSKTTGTISSGNTIYF.

This chain uses TRBV28 with TRBJ2-7; 7 bases agree with TRBD1. The CDR3 has 15 residues. The J segment lost 3 bases and the V segment lost 2 bases, leaving 7 bases of the junction unmatched. Germline lookup yields CDR1 MDHEN and CDR2 SYDVKM. CDR3 sequence (DNA): TGTGCCAGCAGTTTAGAAGGGGGCGCGGGCTACGAGCAGTACTTC. Translated, it gives CASSLEGGAGYEQYF.

The chain links TRBV6-4 to TRBJ2-7, with D perhaps matching TRBD1 (6 bases). The CDR3 covers 13 residues. Trimming removed 6 bases at V and 5 bases at J, with 14 bases between. Germline V CDR1 and CDR2: MRHNA, SNTAGT. CDR3 protein: CASSLVTGNEQYF. The CDR3 DNA reads as TGTGCCAGCAGCCTCGTAACAGGGAACGAGCAGTACTTC.

The gene calls are TRBV11-2 and TRBJ1-1; 7 bases agree with TRBD1. V dropped 3 bases and J dropped 0; count of bases not matched to a gene: 4. Germline CDR1 is SGHAT and CDR2 is FQNNGV. This CDR3 has 15 amino acids. This CDR3 reads CASSFRDSMNTEAFF. The CDR3 DNA reads as TGTGCCAGCAGCTTCCGGGACAGTATGAACACTGAAGCTTTCTTT.

The rearrangement uses TRBV2 and TRBJ1-1, with D possibly being TRBD1 (5 bases). V was shortened by 1 base and J by 0 bases, with 12 bases between the two germline ends. CDR3 size: 16 residues. The V gene's germline CDR1 is SNHLY and CDR2 FYNNEI. The CDR3 here is CASSEEGLGLNTEAFF. CDR3 DNA: TGTGCCAGCAGTGAAGAGGGGTTAGGTTTGAACACTGAAGCTTTCTTT. Looking up the rest from reference TRBV2 and TRBJ1-1 gives the full variable domain: EPEVTQTPSHQVTQMGQEVILRCVPISNHLYFYWYRQILGQKVEFLVSFYNNEISEKSEIFDDQFSVERPDGSNFTLKIRSTKLEDSAMYFCASSEEGLGLNTEAFFGQGTRLTVV.

This rearrangement joins TRBV9 to TRBJ2-1; 11 bases fit TRBD2. Trimming at V came to 4 bases and at J to 9 bases, leaving 9 bases not matched to a gene. The CDR3 is 15 residues long. CDR1 and CDR2 (germline): SGDLS, YYNGEE. In nucleotides, the CDR3 is TGTGCCAGCAGCCTAAAAACTAGCGGGAGCAGTGAGCAGTTCTTC. Translation gives CASSLKTSGSSEQFF.

The rearrangement links TRBV4-1 to TRBJ2-7, with 11 bases fitting TRBD2. After removal of 0 bases from V and 12 bases from J, the junction contained 10 bases not matched to a gene. CDR3 length: 15 amino acids. CDR1 MGHRA and CDR2 YSYEKL come from the germline V gene. The CDR3 DNA sequence: TGCGCCAGCAGCCAAGATCGGGGACTAGCGGAGGTCCGGTACTTC. This codes for CASSQDRGLAEVRYF.

V gene TRBV2 combines with J gene TRBJ2-6; D is unclear. Trimming stripped 9 bases from V and 0 bases from J, with 6 bases between. The CDR3 is 13 amino acids. CDR1 is SNHLY, CDR2 FYNNEI, per germline. The CDR3 loop reads CARAVSGANVLTF. The CDR3 DNA sequence: TGTGCCAGGGCAGTCTCTGGGGCCAACGTCCTGACTTTC.

The CDR3 coding sequence is TGTGCCAGCAGCTTATGGAGGGAACCGCCAGATACGCAGTATTTT. The encoded protein is CASSLWREPPDTQYF. The genes are TRBV7-9 and TRBJ2-3, with D possibly being TRBD2 (6 bases). The CDR3 extends over 15 amino acids. Germline loops: CDR1 SEHNR, CDR2 FQNEAQ (reference sequence). Trimming stripped 2 bases from V and 4 bases from J, with 13 bases between.

This chain uses TRBV18 with TRBJ1-2; TRBD1 might be the D (5 bases). V was shortened by 3 bases and J by 11 bases, with 10 bases between the two germline ends. Germline V lookup: CDR1 KGHSH, CDR2 LQKENI. The CDR3 runs to 11 residues. DNA for the CDR3: TGTGCCAGCTCACCCACAGGCCTGTACACCTTC. It translates to CASSPTGLYTF.

J is TRBJ1-3 and V is TRBV18; 7 nucleotides match TRBD1. The CDR3 is 15 residues long. Germline assignment: CDR1 KGHSH and CDR2 LQKENI. Trimming cost V 1 base and J 4 bases; bases outside gene matches: 4. Here the CDR3 DNA reads TGTGCCAGCTCACCACAGGGGGCAGAAGGAAACACCATATATTTT. It specifies CASSPQGAEGNTIYF.

V usage is TRBV7-9 and J usage is TRBJ1-5; 11 bases are a match to TRBD1. This CDR3 comprises 14 residues. The ends lost 5 bases at V and 6 bases at J; junction bases unmatched: 3. Germline lookup yields CDR1 SEHNR and CDR2 FQNEAQ (reference sequence). In nucleotides, the CDR3 is TGTGCCAGCAGCCCGGGACAGGGGGTTCAGCCCCAGCATTTT. Translated, it gives CASSPGQGVQPQHF.

The rearrangement uses TRBV28 and TRBJ2-5; D may be TRBD2 (6 bases). Germline assignment: CDR1 MDHEN and CDR2 SYDVKM. The CDR3 runs to 14 residues. Deletions cut 8 bases from V and 2 bases from J, with 15 bases between. The CDR3 coding sequence is TGTGCCAGCCGACTAGGAGGGAAACAAGAGACCCAGTACTTC. Encoded protein: CASRLGGKQETQYF.